This T cell receptor beta chain was obtained from a study of yellow fever vaccine responses in identical twins (dated 2018 in TCRdb). In the study overall: In identical twins, the study followed T cell clones that responded to the vaccine with precision. Study-wide findings and limitations: According to the authors, in identical twins the way T cells responded to vaccination appeared partly convergent and partly personalized.

The receptor library was made with RT-PCR. Sequencing used an Illumina HiSeq 2500. TCRdb itself trimmed the public reads at Q25 with fastp, ran MiXCR and retained productive beta chains. Rows matching on CDR3 protein sequence are summarized as one entry with the most common DNA and genes. Counted in this sample were some 23,000 distinct CDR3 sequences; roughly 80% of them appeared once. More than 4.5% of the sample rests with the top ten. This clonotype was recorded a few times. What this receptor recognizes is not known. No much larger clonotype is one base removed from it; base qualities were not supplied. The sequence was obtained from a woman in her late teens or twenties who received the yellow fever vaccine. Donor details come from another sample of the same person, matched by shared clones. This material consisted of T cells from blood (PBMCs), unsorted or a sorted subset (not recorded which), taken before or after yellow fever vaccination (not recorded which).

For the CDR3, the sequence is CSALGLPYNEQFF. The nucleotides are TGCAGTGCCCTGGGACTTCCCTACAATGAGCAGTTCTTC. The chain uses TRBV20-1 and TRBJ2-1; 6 matching bases give a weak D call of TRBD2. The CDR3, cysteine through phenylalanine, is 13 amino acids long. Kept here is only the CDR3 DNA, which spans 39 bases and is read in frame from base 1. CDR1 and CDR2, per the germline V gene (reference sequence), are DFQATT and SNEGSKA. V drops 6 bases and J drops 2 bases, leaving 11 bases in between.